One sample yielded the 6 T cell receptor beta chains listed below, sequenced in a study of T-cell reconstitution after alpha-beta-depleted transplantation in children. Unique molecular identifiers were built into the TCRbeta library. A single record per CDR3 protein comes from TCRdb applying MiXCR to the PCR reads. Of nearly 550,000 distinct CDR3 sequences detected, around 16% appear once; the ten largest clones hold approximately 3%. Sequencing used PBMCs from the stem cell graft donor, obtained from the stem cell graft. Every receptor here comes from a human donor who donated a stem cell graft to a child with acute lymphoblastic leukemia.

CDR3 residues: CASSLGAGTPYEQYF. Here the CDR3 DNA reads TGTGCCAGCAGTTTAGGGGCCGGGACGCCCTACGAGCAGTACTTC. The chain uses TRBV12-3 or TRBV12-4 and TRBJ2-7; D may match TRBD1 or TRBD2 (5 bases each). This CDR3 has 15 amino acids. V lost 1 base and J 2 bases, leaving 12 bases between the germline ends.

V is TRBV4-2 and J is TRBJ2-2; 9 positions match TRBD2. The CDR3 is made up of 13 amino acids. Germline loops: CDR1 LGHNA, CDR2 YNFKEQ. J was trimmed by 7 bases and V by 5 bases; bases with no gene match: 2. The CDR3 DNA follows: TGTGCCAGCAGCTTAGCGGGAGACGGGGAGCTGTTTTTT. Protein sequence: CASSLAGDGELFF.

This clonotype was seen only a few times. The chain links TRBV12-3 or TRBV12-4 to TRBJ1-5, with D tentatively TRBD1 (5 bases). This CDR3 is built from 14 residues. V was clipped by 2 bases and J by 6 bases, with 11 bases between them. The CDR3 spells CASSLMGLGQPQHF. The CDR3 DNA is TGTGCCAGCAGTTTAATGGGGCTCGGTCAGCCCCAGCATTTT.

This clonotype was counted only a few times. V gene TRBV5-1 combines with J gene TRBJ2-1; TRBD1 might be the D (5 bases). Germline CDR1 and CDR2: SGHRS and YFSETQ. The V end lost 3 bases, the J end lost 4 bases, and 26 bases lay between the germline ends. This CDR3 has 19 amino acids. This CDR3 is CASSSDRGREFPSYNEQFF. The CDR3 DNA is TGCGCCAGCAGCTCCGATAGGGGCAGGGAATTCCCGTCGTACAATGAGCAGTTCTTC.

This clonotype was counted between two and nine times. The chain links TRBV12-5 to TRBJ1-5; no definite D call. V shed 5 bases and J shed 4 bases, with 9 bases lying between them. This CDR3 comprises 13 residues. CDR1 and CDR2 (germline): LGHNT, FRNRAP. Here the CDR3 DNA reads TGTGCTAGTGGTCCCAAGGGTAATCAGCCCCAGCATTTT. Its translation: CASGPKGNQPQHF.

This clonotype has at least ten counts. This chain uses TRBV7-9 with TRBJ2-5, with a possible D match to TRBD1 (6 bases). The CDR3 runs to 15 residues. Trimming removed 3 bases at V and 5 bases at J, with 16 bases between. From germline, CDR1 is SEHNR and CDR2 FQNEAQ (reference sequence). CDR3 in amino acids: CASSFRTQRGETQYF. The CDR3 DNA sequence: TGTGCCAGCAGCTTTAGGACTCAGAGGGGGGAGACCCAGTACTTC.